This TCR beta chain came from a study of human T cells and chemical hapten exposure. This clonotype was observed at least ten times. CDR1 PRHDT and CDR2 FYEKMQ come from the germline V gene (reference sequence). Losses at the gene ends were 1 base for V and 1 base for J; bases not matched to a gene: 10. This CDR3 has 18 residues. The library tagged each cDNA molecule with unique molecular identifiers. Per the study methods: Individual samples carried between about 20,000 and 700,000 TCRs, with 95,638 as the median. Each CDR3 protein gets one entry after TCRdb re-called the RACE reads with MiXCR. The V and J calls were determined by TCRdb, not by the authors. The table records approximately 81,000 distinct CDR3 sequences, over 6.5% of them present only once. Noted time point: healthy volunteer bleed at 6 weeks. RNA extraction used unfractionated whole blood as the source of total RNA.

Material: whole blood. The TCR originated in a male donor in good health. Some clones in this sample may be carry-over from other donors' samples. The chain uses TRBV13 and TRBJ2-1; TRBD1 agrees at 7 bases. The CDR3 is CASSLVGVGQRSYNEQFF. In DNA, the CDR3 is TGTGCCAGCAGCTTAGTGGGGGTGGGACAGAGGTCCTACAATGAGCAGTTCTTC.